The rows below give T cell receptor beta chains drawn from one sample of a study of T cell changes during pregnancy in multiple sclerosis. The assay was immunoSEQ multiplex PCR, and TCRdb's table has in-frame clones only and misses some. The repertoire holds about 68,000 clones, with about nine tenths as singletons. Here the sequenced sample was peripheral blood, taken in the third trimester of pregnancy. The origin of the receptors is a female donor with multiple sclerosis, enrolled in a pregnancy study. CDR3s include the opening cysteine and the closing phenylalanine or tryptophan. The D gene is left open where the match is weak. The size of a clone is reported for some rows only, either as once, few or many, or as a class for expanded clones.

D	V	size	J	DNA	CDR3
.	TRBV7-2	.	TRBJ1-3	TGTGCCAGCAGCTTACGATCGGGGGATTCTGGAAACACCATATATTTT	CASSLRSGDSGNTIYF
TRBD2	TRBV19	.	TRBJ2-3	TGTGCCAGTAAGTCGGCTAGCGGGGAGGGGGGCGCAGATACGCAGTATTTT	CASKSASGEGGADTQYF
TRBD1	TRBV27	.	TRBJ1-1	TGTGCCATACACCCGACAGGGAAGAACACTGAAGCTTTCTTT	CAIHPTGKNTEAFF
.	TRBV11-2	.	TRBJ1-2	TGTGCCAGCAGCTTATCTCCGACTCTGAACTATGGCTACACCTTC	CASSLSPTLNYGYTF
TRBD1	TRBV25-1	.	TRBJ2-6	TGTGCCAGCACCTCTACAGGGGGCTCCCTCGGGGCCAACGTCCTGACTTTC	CASTSTGGSLGANVLTF
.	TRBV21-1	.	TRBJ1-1	TGTGCCAGCAGCAAACCGGGACAGGGGGGGAACACTGAAGCTTTCTTT	CASSKPGQGGNTEAFF
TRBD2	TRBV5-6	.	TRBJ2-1	TGTGCCAGCAGCCAGCTGGGGACTAGCGCCCTAAATGAGCAGTTCTTC	CASSQLGTSALNEQFF
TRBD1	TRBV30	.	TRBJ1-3	TGTGCCTGGAGTCCAGGGGGTGATGGAAACACCATATATTTT	CAWSPGGDGNTIYF
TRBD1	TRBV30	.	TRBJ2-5	TGTGCCTGGAGCCCAGGGGGCATGGAGACCCAGTACTTC	CAWSPGGMETQYF
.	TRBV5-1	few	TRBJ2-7	TGCGCCAGCAGCTTGACCATGGAGGAGCAGTACTTC	CASSLTMEEQYF
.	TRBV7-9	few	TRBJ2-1	TGTGCCAGCAGCCCCCAAGGGTGGGCCGGGGACAATGAGCAGTTCTTC	CASSPQGWAGDNEQFF
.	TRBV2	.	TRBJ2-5	TGTGCCAGCAAAGGGGCTTCATGGGGCCAAGAGACCCAGTACTTC	CASKGASWGQETQYF
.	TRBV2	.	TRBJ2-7	TGTGCCAGCAGACGGGACTCAGCCTCCTACGAGCAGTACTTC	CASRRDSASYEQYF
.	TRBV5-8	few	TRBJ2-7	TGTGCCAGCAGCTCACAGGGAGCCTTTCCGTACGAGCAGTACTTC	CASSSQGAFPYEQYF
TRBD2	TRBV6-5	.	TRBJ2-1	TGTGCCAGCAGTTCGGGACTAGCGGGAGGGAATGAGCAGTTCTTC	CASSSGLAGGNEQFF
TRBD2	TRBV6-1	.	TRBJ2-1	TGTGCCAGCAGTGAAAGCGGGAGGGCCGTTGAGCAGTTCTTC	CASSESGRAVEQFF
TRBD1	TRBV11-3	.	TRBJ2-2	TGTGCCAGCAGCTTAGATGATTGGACAGGGAACACCGGGGAGCTGTTTTTT	CASSLDDWTGNTGELFF
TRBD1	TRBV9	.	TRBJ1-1	TGTGCCAGCAGCGTAGAAGGGTTGGGACAGCCAAACACTGAAGCTTTCTTT	CASSVEGLGQPNTEAFF
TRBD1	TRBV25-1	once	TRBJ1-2	TGTGCCAGCTCCGGGACAGCTAACTATGGCTACACCTTC	CASSGTANYGYTF
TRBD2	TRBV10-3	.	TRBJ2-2	TGTGCCATCAGTGACTTAGCGGGGGGGACCGGGGAGCTGTTTTTT	CAISDLAGGTGELFF
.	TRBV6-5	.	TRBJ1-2	TGTGCCAGCAGCCGATTCTTGGGGGGTGGCTATGGCTACACCTTC	CASSRFLGGGYGYTF
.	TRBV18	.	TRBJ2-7	TGTGCCAGCTCACCGGGACACGAATACGAGCAGTACTTC	CASSPGHEYEQYF
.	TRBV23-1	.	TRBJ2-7	TGCGCCAGCAGTCGTTACCTTGAGGCCTTAATCTCCTTCAAACACCCGGATCCCCTCTACGAGCAGTACTTC	CASSRYLEALISFKHPDPLYEQYF
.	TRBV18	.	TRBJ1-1	TGTGCCAGCTCACCTGGGACATCGGTCGTGTCTGAAGCTTTCTTT	CASSPGTSVVSEAFF
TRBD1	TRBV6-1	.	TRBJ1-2	TGTGCCAGCAACCGATTAGACAGGGGGGTTCGGGGCTACACCTTC	CASNRLDRGVRGYTF
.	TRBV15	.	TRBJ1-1	TGTGCCACCAGGATTCCACTCAACACTGAAGCTTTCTTT	CATRIPLNTEAFF
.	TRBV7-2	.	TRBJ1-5	TGTGCCAGCAGCTTAAATGGGCCGTATAGCAATCAGCCCCAGCATTTT	CASSLNGPYSNQPQHF
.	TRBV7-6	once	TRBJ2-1	TGTGCCAGCAGCCCTACAGACGACAATGAGCAGTTCTTC	CASSPTDDNEQFF
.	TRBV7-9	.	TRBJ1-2	TGTGCCAGCAGCTCGGCGGACAGCTCCTATTGCTACACCTTC	CASSSADSSYCYTF
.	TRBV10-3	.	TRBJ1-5	TGTGCCATCAGTGAGTCGGACAGTAGCAATCAGCCCCAGCATTTT	CAISESDSSNQPQHF